The T cell receptor (beta chain) described here comes from a study of blood T cells in healthy people across ages (dated by TCRdb to between 2015 and 2017). Some background on the complete study: In model experiments, template switching captured about one uniquely barcoded TCR beta cDNA molecule for every two T cells. Age-related changes in TCR beta repertoire diversity were measured in the study by deep sequencing normalized with unique cDNA molecular identifiers. Four age groups were formed from the donors: young (average 16 years), middle-aged (approximately 40), aged (62) and long-lived (approximately 80). To avoid experimental bias, donors of different ages were distributed randomly across sequencing lanes. The study analyzed two additional independent replicas of 1 million unique cDNA reads from the same blood draw for two donors, one aged 18 to 30 and one aged 80 or older. What the work shows at the level of the full study, not this receptor alone: As age increased, observed TCR beta diversity per million T cells dropped in a roughly linear way, and a significant reduction was already evident by age about 40. Conclusive comparison of naive and antigen-experienced compartments was prevented by the profiling of bulk unsorted PBMCs. Observed TCR beta diversity correlated strongly with the percentage of naive T cells measured by flow cytometry. Compared with the aged group, the long-lived group had more naive CD4+ T cells, fewer expanded clones and increased TCR diversity, suggesting age selection. Because donor CMV infection status was unknown, age-related changes in expanded clonotypes were potentially confounded. Total diversity estimates from one million sequenced T cells were considered lower bounds and underestimates.

The CDR3 length is 17 residues, termini included. Only CDR3 DNA remains: 51 bases, in frame from the first base. Based on the germline V gene (reference sequence), the CDR1 and CDR2 sequences are DFQATT and SNEGSKA. A note on this clonotype: The specificity of this receptor is unknown. This is likely a read error, given that the CDR3 carries no conserved phenylalanine or tryptophan at its end.

The donors were roughly 40 Caucasian individuals from Russia, aged roughly 6 to 100 years, who were systemically healthy. Roughly 9 milliliters of peripheral blood were drawn from each donor into EDTA-treated Vacutainer tubes. Ficoll-Paque density-gradient centrifugation was used to isolate PBMCs, with at least 6 million obtained per sample. Total RNA, at least 6 micrograms per sample, was extracted from PBMCs with Trizol reagent. The percentages of naive CD45RAhigh/CD27high T cells were determined by flow cytometry on a PBMC aliquot from every donor. The library was generated by 5' RACE. Data came from an Illumina HiSeq 2500. A second PCR of about 7 to 12 cycles was performed with a sample-barcoded 5' primer and a J-beta primer mix. A template-switch 5' adaptor carrying 12 random nucleotides introduced a unique molecular identifier onto each TCR beta cDNA molecule. At least 2.5 million CDR3-containing paired-end reads were obtained from each sample. The Mint cDNA synthesis kit, primed by a TRBC-specific oligonucleotide, was used to synthesize first-strand cDNA from all RNA. Following uracil-DNA glycosylase treatment, all cDNA underwent a first 18-cycle PCR with the universal primers M1SS and BC2_uni_R. On the authors' methods: For normalization, 1 million high-quality reads, each with a distinct molecular identifier, were randomly selected from each sample. Reads with shared molecular identifiers were discarded instead of being binned into consensus sequences. MiTCR, set to a Q25 quality threshold and the strictest error-elimination algorithm, was used for CDR3 identification, clonotype clustering and error correction. A nonparametric unseen species model using Euler transformation provided a lower-bound estimate of total TCR beta diversity. Clones were called with MiXCR by TCRdb after fastp trimmed the public reads at Q25, and only in-frame beta chains were retained. Under each unique CDR3 protein, matching rows form one entry showing the most common genes and DNA. These V and J calls originate from TCRdb's pipeline instead of the authors' own analysis. The sample table lists 580,000 or so distinct CDR3 sequences, more than 45% of them with a count of one. The top ten constitute about 22% of the sample.

The sample was blood. Recombination connected TRBV20-1 to TRBJ2-5, and 11 junctional nucleotides match TRBD2. With the DNA end fitting TRBJ2-1 better, the J assignment may be wrong. This clonotype was obtained from a man aged 80 or over in good health. The nucleotide sequence reads as follows: TGCAGTGCCTATCCAGCAGCGACTAGCGGGACGAAAGAGACCCAGTTCTCC. Translated, it reads CSAYPAATSGTKETQFS.